The text below deals with one TCR beta chain. Its antigen is unknown. TCRdb called the 5' RACE reads again in MiXCR, with one record for every CDR3 protein. Of hundreds of thousands of distinct CDR3 sequences detected, more than 9% appear once; the ten largest clones hold about 1.5%. The entry originates in a study of identical twins. This CDR3 has 15 amino acids. V was clipped by 3 bases and J by 2 bases, with 15 bases between them. The V gene's germline CDR1 is DFQATT and CDR2 SNEGSKA (reference sequence). Overall study findings and caveats: Whereas memory repertoires showed no such difference, abundant cord blood beta clonotypes carried fewer insertions.

The same specimen was also included in a second study, on yellow fever vaccine responses in identical twins.

This clonotype was obtained from a woman aged 18-30 years in good health. This chain uses TRBV20-1 with TRBJ2-3; D possibly uses TRBD1 or TRBD2 (6 bases each). The material sequenced was PBMCs. CDR3 residues: CSASGEGGLTDTQYF. DNA for the CDR3: TGCAGTGCTAGCGGAGAGGGGGGCCTCACAGATACGCAGTATTTT.